Following are 30 T cell receptor beta chains from one sample sequenced in a study of shared clonotypes between healthy human individuals. CD45RO-negative CD8 cells positively selected for CCR7 made up the naive population, which excluded terminally differentiated effector memory CD45RA+ cells. The assay was immunoSEQ multiplex PCR, and TCRdb's table has in-frame clones only and misses some. The repertoire holds about 1,800,000 clones, with around 96% as singletons. The specimen sequenced was naive CD8+ T cells sorted from blood. These receptors came from a man in his late teens or twenties in good health.

The J gene is TRBJ1-1, the V gene TRBV4-1; 8 positions agree with TRBD1. The CDR3 totals 15 residues. Germline assignment: CDR1 MGHRA and CDR2 YSYEKL. Germline trimming cut 2 bases from V and 5 bases from J; bases unmatched to any gene: 7. The CDR3 loop is CASSQHTGGDTEAFF. In DNA form, the CDR3 reads TGCGCCAGCAGCCAACATACAGGGGGTGATACTGAAGCTTTCTTT.

V usage is TRBV7-9 and J usage is TRBJ2-7, with 9 bases that match TRBD2. V gave up 1 base and J gave up 6 bases; unmatched junction bases: 7. Germline V gene data show CDR1 as SEHNR and CDR2 as FQNEAQ (reference sequence). The CDR3 spans 15 residues. The CDR3 spells CASSLESSGTFEQYF. CDR3 sequence (DNA): TGTGCCAGCAGCTTAGAATCTAGCGGGACATTCGAGCAGTACTTC.

This clone was seen a single time. This chain links TRBV4-3 with TRBJ2-7; 7 nucleotides line up with TRBD1. V dropped 2 bases and J dropped 1; count of bases not matched to a gene: 8. The CDR3 spans 16 residues. Germline CDR1 and CDR2: LGHNA and YSLEER. The DNA of the CDR3 is TGCGCCAGCAGCCAATACACCGGGACAGAGTCCTACGAGCAGTACTTC. This sequence encodes CASSQYTGTESYEQYF.

The V and J genes are TRBV4-1 and TRBJ2-1, with D unresolved. V lost 0 bases to trimming and J lost 9 bases, with 9 bases between them. Germline V gene lookup returns CDR1 MGHRA and CDR2 YSYEKL. CDR3 length: 13 amino acids. The DNA for the CDR3 is TGCGCCAGCAGCCAAGATCCAATTACTGAGCAGTTCTTC. Residues: CASSQDPITEQFF.

This chain uses TRBV11-2 with TRBJ2-3, with TRBD1 matching 7 bases. The CDR3 has 17 residues. Losses at the gene ends were 6 bases for V and 0 bases for J; bases not matched to a gene: 12. Germline values: CDR1 SGHAT, CDR2 FQNNGV. The CDR3 region has the DNA TGTGCCAGCAGGAAAGGGACAGAAGGGGGTAGCACAGATACGCAGTATTTT. This encodes CASRKGTEGGSTDTQYF. The entire variable domain, with the rest obtained from reference TRBV11-2 and TRBJ2-3, is as follows: EAGVAQSPRYKIIEKRQSVAFWCNPISGHATLYWYQQILGQGPKLLIQFQNNGVVDDSQLPKDRFSAERLKGVDSTLKIQPAKLEDSAVYLCASRKGTEGGSTDTQYFGPGTRLTVL.

This chain connects TRBV7-9 to TRBJ2-7; 8 nucleotides match TRBD1. CDR3 size: 16 residues. CDR1 and CDR2 from the germline V gene are SEHNR and FQNEAQ (reference sequence). V shed 1 base and J 1 base; nucleotides not matched to a gene: 6. The CDR3: CASSLDAGQVSYEQYF. DNA for the CDR3: TGTGCCAGCAGCTTAGACGCGGGACAGGTTTCCTACGAGCAGTACTTC.

This chain connects TRBV19 to TRBJ1-6; D is uncertain. Germline lookup yields CDR1 LNHDA and CDR2 SQIVND (reference sequence). This CDR3 region has 14 residues. With 5 bases removed from V and 9 bases from J, the gap between germline ends came to 14 bases. The CDR3 is CASSLPIDGSPLHF. For the CDR3, the DNA is TGTGCCAGTAGTCTCCCGATTGATGGTTCACCCCTCCACTTT.

In nucleotides, the CDR3 is TGTGCCAGCATGTGGACAGGGGGGACTTACGAGCAGTACTTC. The encoded protein is CASMWTGGTYEQYF. The chain links TRBV28 to TRBJ2-7; TRBD1 matches at 10 bases. This CDR3 contains 14 residues. The germline V gene encodes CDR1 MDHEN and CDR2 SYDVKM. Germline trimming cut 7 bases from V and 4 bases from J; bases unmatched to any gene: 7.

This clone was observed once. V gene TRBV2 combines with J gene TRBJ1-3; D is unclear. The V gene lost 4 bases and the J gene lost 0 bases, with 13 bases spanning the gap. The germline gives CDR1 SNHLY, CDR2 FYNNEI. This CDR3 spans 16 amino acids. The CDR3: CASSAGSGFSGNTIYF. DNA of the CDR3: TGTGCCAGCAGTGCGGGGTCCGGCTTCTCTGGAAACACCATATATTTT.

Details on this clone: Other DNA sequences in this specimen translate into the identical CDR3. This chain links TRBV7-9 with TRBJ2-1, with 11 bases matching TRBD2. This CDR3 contains 15 residues. Germline V gene sequence: CDR1 SEHNR, CDR2 FQNEAQ (reference sequence). The junction had 3 bases not matched to a gene; V was cut back by 1 base and J by 7 bases. CDR3 protein: CASSLGTSGSNEQFF. In DNA, the CDR3 is TGTGCCAGCAGCTTAGGAACTAGCGGGAGTAATGAGCAGTTCTTC. Filled out from reference TRBV7-9 and TRBJ2-1, the complete variable domain reads DTGVSQNPRHKITKRGQNVTFRCDPISEHNRLYWYRQTLGQGPEFLTYFQNEAQLEKSRLLSDRFSAERPKGSFSTLEIQRTEQGDSAMYLCASSLGTSGSNEQFFGPGTRLTVL.

Of note for this clone: Other nucleotide sequences in the sample specify the same CDR3. The chain is built from TRBV7-9 and TRBJ2-7; D may be TRBD2 (5 bases). With 5 bases removed from V and 0 bases from J, the gap between germline ends came to 11 bases. The germline CDR1 and CDR2 sequences are SEHNR and FQNEAQ (reference sequence). The CDR3 is 14 residues long. The CDR3 bases are TGTGCCAGCAGCCCAACCGGACTCTCCTACGAGCAGTACTTC. This codes for CASSPTGLSYEQYF.

The rearrangement uses TRBV6-1 and TRBJ1-5, with D tentatively TRBD1 (6 bases). CDR1 and CDR2 from the germline V gene are MNHNS and SASEGT. Trimming stripped 6 bases from V and 6 bases from J, with 18 bases between. CDR3 size: 15 residues. In DNA form, the CDR3 reads TGTGCCAGCAGCCTAGGGGGTCTAAAGAGTCAGCCCCAGCATTTT. Translated: CASSLGGLKSQPQHF.

CDR3 in DNA: TGCGCCAGCAGCCAGCTAGATTTCGATACGCAGTATTTT. It encodes CASSQLDFDTQYF. The V and J genes are TRBV4-1 and TRBJ2-3; D is ambiguous. V gave up 3 bases and J gave up 6 bases, with 10 bases separating them. This CDR3 is 13 amino acids long. Germline V gene lookup returns CDR1 MGHRA and CDR2 YSYEKL.

The rearrangement uses TRBV7-6 and TRBJ2-2; D may match TRBD1 or TRBD2 (6 bases each). The V end lost 0 bases, the J end lost 4 bases, and 12 bases lay between the germline ends. In germline, CDR1 is SGHVS, CDR2 FNYEAQ. The CDR3 is made up of 16 amino acids. DNA of the CDR3: TGTGCCAGCAGCTTAGCCACGGAGGGGGTCACCGGGGAGCTGTTTTTT. As protein: CASSLATEGVTGELFF.

This sequence joins TRBV4-1 and TRBJ1-2; 8 positions agree with TRBD1. The CDR3 is 15 residues long. V was pared by 5 bases and J by 0 bases, with 5 bases of the junction left unmatched. CDR1 and CDR2 (germline): MGHRA, YSYEKL. The CDR3 here is CASSTTDRANYGYTF. CDR3 sequence (DNA): TGCGCCAGCAGCACTACGGACAGGGCTAACTATGGCTACACCTTC.

The V gene is TRBV4-3, the J gene TRBJ2-7; perhaps TRBD2 as D (5 bases). The V end was cut by 0 bases, the J end by 2 bases, with 11 bases between. The CDR3 spans 15 residues. Germline loops: CDR1 LGHNA, CDR2 YSLEER. The CDR3 DNA sequence: TGCGCCAGCAGCCAAGAAGCGGCAGGTACCTACGAGCAGTACTTC. This sequence encodes CASSQEAAGTYEQYF.

The chain uses TRBV7-9 and TRBJ2-3, with D perhaps TRBD1 (5 bases). Trimming cost V 3 bases and J 5 bases, with 12 bases left between them. Germline V CDR1 and CDR2: SEHNR, FQNEAQ (reference sequence). The CDR3 has 14 amino acids. This chain's CDR3 is CASSLAGAKDTQYF. The CDR3 region has the DNA TGTGCCAGCAGCTTGGCTGGGGCGAAAGATACGCAGTATTTT.

The genes are TRBV5-5 and TRBJ2-7; D call uncertain. The length of the CDR3 is 13 residues. Germline CDR1 reads SGHKS; CDR2 reads YYEKEE (reference sequence). The ends were cut back, 4 bases at V and 3 bases at J, with 11 bases in the middle. The CDR3 protein is CASSAYILYEQYF. CDR3 sequence (DNA): TGTGCCAGCAGCGCCTACATCCTCTACGAGCAGTACTTC.

V is TRBV4-3 and J is TRBJ1-1; no firm D call. Germline V gene data show CDR1 as LGHNA and CDR2 as YSLEER. The CDR3 has 14 residues. With 0 bases removed from V and 1 base from J, the gap between germline ends came to 6 bases. In DNA, the CDR3 is TGCGCCAGCAGCCAAGATGTAAGGAACACTGAAGCTTTCTTT. Residues: CASSQDVRNTEAFF.

This chain links TRBV2 with TRBJ1-2; D not resolved. With 3 bases removed from V and 2 bases from J, the gap between germline ends came to 4 bases. CDR3 length: 12 amino acids. Germline CDR1 and CDR2: SNHLY and FYNNEI. DNA of the CDR3: TGTGCCAGCAGTGACGTGAACTATGGCTACACCTTC. It yields the protein CASSDVNYGYTF.

V is TRBV4-1 and J is TRBJ1-1; D is ambiguous. V lost 0 bases, J lost 4 bases, and 9 bases lay in between. This CDR3 has 14 residues. Looked up from germline, CDR1 is MGHRA and CDR2 is YSYEKL. CDR3 in amino acids: CASSQDLRGTEAFF. The DNA for the CDR3 is TGCGCCAGCAGCCAAGATTTGCGGGGCACTGAAGCTTTCTTT.

The chain is built from TRBV15 and TRBJ2-2; 7 bases match TRBD2. This CDR3 has 17 amino acids. Germline lookup yields CDR1 LNHNV and CDR2 YYDKDF (reference sequence). V lost 1 base to trimming and J lost 3 bases; unmatched junction nucleotides: 8. CDR3 residues: CATSRAPAGMDTGELFF. CDR3 DNA: TGTGCCACCAGCAGAGCTCCAGCGGGAATGGACACCGGGGAGCTGTTTTTT. Looking up the rest from reference TRBV15 and TRBJ2-2 gives the full variable domain: DAMVIQNPRYQVTQFGKPVTLSCSQTLNHNVMYWYQQKSSQAPKLLFHYYDKDFNNEADTPDNFQSRRPNTSFCFLDIRSPGLGDTAMYLCATSRAPAGMDTGELFFGEGSRLTVL.

V usage is TRBV2 and J usage is TRBJ1-2, with no clear D. There are 13 residues in the CDR3. Germline V lookup: CDR1 SNHLY, CDR2 FYNNEI. V was shortened by 7 bases and J by 6 bases, with 15 bases between the two germline ends. The CDR3: CASTTEGNNGYTF. The CDR3 DNA follows: TGTGCCAGCACGACTGAAGGGAACAATGGCTACACCTTC.

The V gene is TRBV30, the J gene TRBJ1-4; no reliable D call. The germline V gene has CDR1 GTSNPN and CDR2 SVGIG (reference sequence). Trimming removed 5 bases from V and 4 bases from J, with 5 bases in between. The CDR3 has 11 residues. The CDR3 nucleotides are TGTGCCTGGGACTATAATGAAAAACTGTTTTTT. It translates to CAWDYNEKLFF.

This chain links TRBV7-9 with TRBJ1-1; maybe TRBD1 (5 bases). Germline-derived CDR1 and CDR2 are SEHNR and FQNEAQ (reference sequence). V shed 6 bases and J shed 5 bases, with 13 bases lying between them. The CDR3 contains 13 residues. The chain's CDR3 is CASSFGGETEAFF. CDR3 sequence (DNA): TGTGCCAGCAGTTTTGGAGGGGAAACTGAAGCTTTCTTT.

V gene TRBV7-8 combines with J gene TRBJ2-7; TRBD1 or TRBD2 may be the D gene (6 bases each). Trimming took off 0 bases at V and 5 bases at J, with 17 bases between the two ends. Germline V gene sequence: CDR1 SGHVS, CDR2 FQNEAQ. The CDR3 totals 16 residues. CDR3 residues: CASSLALVGGYHEQYF. DNA of the CDR3: TGTGCCAGCAGCTTAGCGCTCGTGGGGGGCTACCACGAGCAGTACTTC.

This rearrangement joins TRBV10-3 to TRBJ2-1; 7 positions match TRBD2. Germline CDR1 is ENHRY and CDR2 is SYGVKD. V lost 2 bases and J lost 1; bases outside the gene matches: 17. This CDR3 spans 20 amino acids. CDR3 in amino acids: CAISEPGGVGGRWSYNEQFF. The CDR3 coding sequence is TGTGCCATCAGTGAGCCCGGGGGAGTCGGGGGGAGGTGGTCCTACAATGAGCAGTTCTTC.

This clone was counted once. The rearrangement joins TRBV27 to TRBJ2-1; D is unclear. CDR3 length: 14 residues. Trimming shortened V by 3 bases and J by 2 bases, and 8 bases separated the two germline ends. Per germline, CDR1 MNHEY and CDR2 SMNVEV (reference sequence). The CDR3 reads CASSFPPAYNEQFF. CDR3 sequence (DNA): TGTGCCAGCAGTTTCCCTCCGGCCTACAATGAGCAGTTCTTC.

The chain couples TRBV6-5 to TRBJ2-1, with 8 bases aligning to TRBD2. Per germline, CDR1 MNHEY and CDR2 SVGAGI. The CDR3 contains 15 residues. V lost 4 bases and J lost 6; bases outside the gene matches: 8. CDR3 DNA sequence: TGTGCCAGCAGTTCTCCATTAGCGGGGCGCAATGAGCAGTTCTTC. This sequence encodes CASSSPLAGRNEQFF.

This chain uses TRBV4-1 with TRBJ2-3; a possible D gene is TRBD2 (6 bases). V dropped 1 base and J dropped 5 bases, with 16 bases sitting between them. CDR1 and CDR2 from the germline V gene are MGHRA and YSYEKL. This CDR3 has 16 residues. CDR3 loop: CASSQVGAGSQDTQYF. Here the CDR3 DNA reads TGCGCCAGCAGCCAAGTGGGTGCGGGGTCTCAAGATACGCAGTATTTT.